This passage covers 31 T cell receptor beta chains from one sample sequenced in a study of blood T cell repertoires in COVID-19 (dated by TCRdb to 2018 to 2021). Library construction relied on the immunoSEQ multiplex PCR assay. TCRdb holds this immuneACCESS table with in-frame rearrangements only. Some clones are missing; in checked studies, unresolved V genes explain under half, and the rest has no known cause. This sample gives around 46,000 clones in total; 80% to 90% of them show up just once. Almost 8% of the sample rests with the top ten. The sequencing sample was made of peripheral blood. These receptors originate from a man aged 50 or older with acute or convalescent COVID-19.

This sequence joins TRBV27 and TRBJ2-7, with D perhaps matching TRBD2 (5 bases). CDR3 size: 13 residues. Germline V gene sequence: CDR1 MNHEY, CDR2 SMNVEV (reference sequence). The ends were cut back, 2 bases at V and 2 bases at J, with 7 bases in the middle. This CDR3 reads CASSLMEAYEQYF. The CDR3 DNA reads TGTGCCAGCAGTTTAATGGAGGCCTACGAGCAGTACTTC.

The CDR3 region has the DNA TGTGCCAGCAGAACAGGGCCCACACCTCAAAACATTCAGTACTTC. Its protein product is CASRTGPTPQNIQYF. This chain uses TRBV6-5 with TRBJ2-4; weak D call: TRBD1 (6 bases). Trimming removed 6 bases at V and 5 bases at J, with 17 bases between. The CDR3 loop spans 15 amino acids. Germline V CDR1 and CDR2: MNHEY, SVGAGI.

Remarks on this clone: The sample holds other DNA sequences that translate to the same CDR3. The rearrangement links TRBV3-1 (or the pseudogene TRBV3-2) to TRBJ1-1; D unclear. CDR3 length equals 12 residues. Germline V CDR1 and CDR2: LGHDT, YNNKEL (reference sequence). With 2 bases removed from V and 2 bases from J, the gap between germline ends came to 3 bases. CDR3 loop: CASSQLNTEAFF. As DNA, the CDR3 is TGTGCCAGCAGCCAACTTAACACTGAAGCTTTCTTT.

The chain recombines TRBV28 with TRBJ1-6; 7 bases fit TRBD1. The CDR3 spans 15 residues. V lost 1 base, J lost 10 bases, and 7 bases stayed unmatched. The germline CDR1 and CDR2 sequences are MDHEN and SYDVKM. In nucleotides, the CDR3 is TGTGCCAGCAGTTTATTCCGGACAGGTGAATCACCCCTCCACTTT. Amino acids: CASSLFRTGESPLHF.

The chain has TRBV5-1 and TRBJ1-4; D unclear. CDR1 and CDR2 (germline): SGHRS, YFSETQ. The length of the CDR3 is 14 residues. Trimming removed 3 bases from V and 5 bases from J, with 11 bases in between. The CDR3 region has the DNA TGCGCCAGCAGCTCTCGGGAGAAGAATGAAAAACTGTTTTTT. Its translation is CASSSREKNEKLFF.

V and J are TRBV7-9 and TRBJ2-3; D ambiguous. The CDR3 has 12 amino acids. V was trimmed by 5 bases and J by 5 bases, leaving 8 bases between them. Germline V lookup: CDR1 SEHNR, CDR2 FQNEAQ (reference sequence). CDR3 DNA sequence: TGTGCCAGCAGCGAGGTTGGAGATACGCAGTATTTT. Residues: CASSEVGDTQYF.

The rearrangement links TRBV19 to TRBJ1-2; D is perhaps TRBD1 (6 bases). Germline-derived CDR1 and CDR2 are LNHDA and SQIVND (reference sequence). The CDR3 extends over 14 amino acids. V shed 6 bases and J shed 1 base, with 12 bases lying between them. In DNA, the CDR3 is TGTGCCAGTAGCGGACAGACTATTAACTATGGCTACACCTTC. Its translation: CASSGQTINYGYTF.

The V call is TRBV5-5, the J call TRBJ2-3; a weak D match, TRBD2 (6 bases). The germline V gene has CDR1 SGHKS and CDR2 YYEKEE (reference sequence). The V gene lost 1 base and the J gene lost 1 base, with 22 bases spanning the gap. This CDR3 has 19 residues. As DNA, the CDR3 is TGTGCCAGCAGCTTGACAGACTTAAAAATCGGGGGAGGCACAGATACGCAGTATTTT. Amino acids: CASSLTDLKIGGGTDTQYF.

This clone has just one count. The V call is TRBV16, the J call TRBJ2-7; TRBD1 matches 8 bases. The V segment lost 4 bases and the J segment 5 bases; nucleotides outside the gene matches: 7. The germline CDR1 and CDR2 sequences are KGHSY and FQNENV. CDR3 size: 14 residues. The chain's CDR3 is CASSLLDRVHEQYF. CDR3 nucleotide sequence: TGTGCCAGCAGCCTTTTGGACAGGGTCCACGAGCAGTACTTC. Full variable domain (remainder filled in from reference TRBV16 and TRBJ2-7): GEEVAQTPKHLVRGEGQKAKLYCAPIKGHSYVFWYQQVLKNEFKFLISFQNENVFDETGMPKERFSAKCLPNSPCSLEIQATKLEDSAVYFCASSLLDRVHEQYFGPGTRLTVT.

V gene TRBV27 combines with J gene TRBJ1-5; perhaps TRBD1 as D (6 bases). V lost 2 bases and J lost 0, with 14 bases in between. This CDR3 is built from 17 residues. Germline CDR1 is MNHEY and CDR2 is SMNVEV (reference sequence). CDR3 loop: CASSLRRTEYSNQPQHF. Here the CDR3 DNA reads TGTGCCAGCAGTTTACGGCGGACAGAGTATAGCAATCAGCCCCAGCATTTT.

This chain links TRBV10-1 with TRBJ1-6; 7 bases map to TRBD1. This CDR3 region has 13 residues. The J segment lost 6 bases and the V segment lost 8 bases, leaving 4 bases of the junction unmatched. Germline V CDR1 and CDR2: WNHNN, SYGVQD (reference sequence). The CDR3: CASQRDSNSPLHF. The DNA for the CDR3 is TGCGCCAGCCAACGGGACAGTAATTCACCCCTCCACTTT.

The rearrangement joins TRBV20-1 to TRBJ2-7; TRBD1 matches at 8 bases. Unmatched junction bases numbered 4, after V lost 3 bases and J lost 3 bases. Germline V lookup: CDR1 DFQATT, CDR2 SNEGSKA (reference sequence). CDR3 length: 13 residues. CDR3 coding DNA: TGCAGTGCTAGTCGGACAGGGATCTACGAGCAGTACTTC. Protein sequence: CSASRTGIYEQYF.

The chain links TRBV4-2 to TRBJ2-7; tentatively, D is TRBD2 (6 bases). V dropped 7 bases and J dropped 0 bases, with 13 bases sitting between them. CDR1 is LGHNA and CDR2 is YNFKEQ in the germline V gene. This CDR3 spans 14 amino acids. The CDR3 nucleotides are TGTGCCAGCATGGCGGGGACTGGCTCCTACGAGCAGTACTTC. This encodes CASMAGTGSYEQYF.

The chain joins TRBV4-2 to TRBJ2-2; no reliable D call. Germline CDR1 LGHNA, CDR2 YNFKEQ. The CDR3 sequence is 16 residues long. Trimming took 0 bases from V and 3 from J, leaving 11 bases between them. The CDR3 DNA follows: TGTGCCAGCAGCCAAGATCAGACTCGGGACACCGGGGAGCTGTTTTTT. Translated, it gives CASSQDQTRDTGELFF.

The rearrangement joins TRBV7-2 to TRBJ1-6, with 8 positions matching TRBD1. V was clipped by 1 base and J by 7 bases; unmatched bases: 6. Germline loops: CDR1 SGHTA, CDR2 FQGNSA. This CDR3 spans 16 amino acids. In DNA form, the CDR3 reads TGTGCCAGCAGCTTAGATAGCGGACAGGGAAATTCACCCCTCCACTTT. It codes for CASSLDSGQGNSPLHF.

This chain connects TRBV5-5 to TRBJ2-1, with TRBD1 identical over 7 bases. The CDR3 is made up of 16 amino acids. J lost 3 bases, V lost 4 bases, and 10 bases had no gene match. Germline V gene lookup returns CDR1 SGHKS and CDR2 YYEKEE (reference sequence). The CDR3 loop reads CASSPKTGTYYNEQFF. CDR3 DNA: TGTGCCAGCAGCCCGAAGACAGGGACGTACTACAATGAGCAGTTCTTC.

V gene TRBV5-6 combines with J gene TRBJ1-3; perhaps TRBD1 as D (5 bases). Germline CDR1 and CDR2: SGHDT and YYEEEE. The CDR3 sequence is 16 residues long. The V and J ends lost 4 bases and 8 bases respectively, with 22 bases between them. CDR3 region: CASSRLGGTLGYTIYF. In DNA form, the CDR3 reads TGTGCCAGCAGCCGACTGGGGGGGACCCTGGGTTACACCATATATTTT.

CDR3 bases: TGTGCCAGCAGCGACGTAGCGGGAGGGTCCTACAATGAGCAGTTCTTC. It codes for CASSDVAGGSYNEQFF. V usage is TRBV7-3 and J usage is TRBJ2-1; 11 bases line up with TRBD2. The CDR3 is 16 residues long. Trimming removed 5 bases from V and 1 base from J; junction bases left unmatched: 4. Looked up from germline, CDR1 is SGHTA and CDR2 is FQGTGA.

The rearrangement uses TRBV7-8 and TRBJ2-3; 7 bases align to TRBD2. The J segment lost 4 bases and the V segment lost 3 bases, leaving 1 base of the junction unmatched. CDR1 is SGHVS and CDR2 is FQNEAQ in the germline V gene. The CDR3 covers 13 residues. The CDR3 is CASSFGGSDTQYF. The CDR3 bases are TGTGCCAGCAGCTTCGGGGGGTCAGATACGCAGTATTTT.

J is TRBJ2-1 and V is TRBV7-3; D uncertain. The V and J ends lost 3 bases and 3 bases respectively, with 12 bases between them. This CDR3 is 15 amino acids long. The germline CDR1 and CDR2 sequences are SGHTA and FQGTGA. The CDR3 region has the DNA TGTGCCAGCAGCTTTACCTTCGCAGGCTACAATGAGCAGTTCTTC. Protein sequence: CASSFTFAGYNEQFF.

The chain recombines TRBV6-4 with TRBJ2-1; 12 bases are shared with TRBD2. Unmatched junction bases numbered 3, after V lost 3 bases and J lost 6 bases. This CDR3 has 15 residues. Germline V gene lookup returns CDR1 MRHNA and CDR2 SNTAGT. This chain's CDR3 is CASSEGLAGRNEQFF. The CDR3 nucleotides read TGTGCCAGCAGTGAAGGACTAGCGGGGCGCAATGAGCAGTTCTTC.

Only one count was recorded for this clone. The rearrangement uses TRBV5-1 and TRBJ1-1; tentative D call: TRBD1 (5 bases). Germline V gene lookup returns CDR1 SGHRS and CDR2 YFSETQ. There are 13 residues in the CDR3. Trimming took off 2 bases at V and 7 bases at J, with 12 bases between the two ends. The CDR3 bases are TGCGCCAGCAGCTTTAATGCAGGGTATGAAGCTTTCTTT. As protein: CASSFNAGYEAFF.

The V gene is TRBV4-1, the J gene TRBJ1-2, with D unresolved. Trimming took off 0 bases at V and 4 bases at J, with 9 bases between the two ends. CDR3 length equals 14 residues. Looked up from germline, CDR1 is MGHRA and CDR2 is YSYEKL. CDR3 loop: CASSQEVLAYGYTF. CDR3 bases: TGCGCCAGCAGCCAAGAGGTGTTAGCCTATGGCTACACCTTC.

This clone was found once. The rearrangement links TRBV2 to TRBJ2-5; TRBD2 aligns across 10 bases. This CDR3 has 16 amino acids. CDR1 is SNHLY and CDR2 is FYNNEI in the germline V gene. The V segment lost 6 bases and the J segment 5 bases; nucleotides outside the gene matches: 12. In nucleotides, the CDR3 is TGTGCCAGCAGCGGTGGGCTAGCGGGAGCCTGGGAGACCCAGTACTTC. As protein: CASSGGLAGAWETQYF. The complete variable domain, with remaining parts taken from reference TRBV2 and TRBJ2-5, reads EPEVTQTPSHQVTQMGQEVILRCVPISNHLYFYWYRQILGQKVEFLVSFYNNEISEKSEIFDDQFSVERPDGSNFTLKIRSTKLEDSAMYFCASSGGLAGAWETQYFGPGTRLLVL.

The V and J genes are TRBV27 and TRBJ2-7; TRBD1 aligns across 9 bases. Per the germline V gene, CDR1 is MNHEY and CDR2 is SMNVEV (reference sequence). With 5 bases clipped from V and 5 bases from J, the junction kept 10 bases outside the gene matches. The CDR3 spans 15 residues. This CDR3 reads CASSASGTGMDEQYF. The CDR3 coding sequence is TGTGCCAGCAGTGCCTCCGGGACAGGGATGGACGAGCAGTACTTC.

This clone was found once. The chain uses TRBV12-3 or TRBV12-4 and TRBJ1-1; the D is unclear. There are 13 residues in the CDR3. Between the trimmed V and J ends, which lost 7 bases and 1 base, there was a span of 10 bases. CDR3 protein: CASKMTRNTEAFF. In DNA, the CDR3 is TGTGCCAGCAAGATGACTCGGAACACTGAAGCTTTCTTT.

The table lists this clone with a few counts. The gene calls are TRBV13 and TRBJ1-1, with 7 bases aligning to TRBD1. Trimming at V came to 5 bases and at J to 1 base, leaving 10 bases not matched to a gene. The CDR3 is 16 amino acids. The germline V gene encodes CDR1 PRHDT and CDR2 FYEKMQ (reference sequence). The CDR3 DNA reads as TGTGCCAGCAGCCTCAGGACAGGCGTTAGGAACACTGAAGCTTTCTTT. Amino acid sequence: CASSLRTGVRNTEAFF.

V usage is TRBV5-1 and J usage is TRBJ1-1; TRBD1 matches at 7 bases. Looked up from germline, CDR1 is SGHRS and CDR2 is YFSETQ. This CDR3 is 14 amino acids long. J gave up 0 bases and V 5 bases, and 4 bases lay outside the gene matches. The CDR3 loop reads CASRDRELNTEAFF. The CDR3 DNA sequence: TGCGCCAGCAGAGACAGGGAATTGAACACTGAAGCTTTCTTT.

This clone was seen more than once but under ten times. The chain combines TRBV24-1 with TRBJ2-5, with D possibly being TRBD1 (6 bases). Germline V CDR1 and CDR2: KGHDR, SFDVKD. The CDR3 runs to 15 residues. V lost 0 bases and J lost 5, with 12 bases in between. The CDR3 bases are TGTGCCACCAGTGATTTGAATTCAGGGGCGGAGACCCAGTACTTC. The encoded protein is CATSDLNSGAETQYF.

The rearrangement uses TRBV5-1 and TRBJ2-2; D unresolved. Germline lookup yields CDR1 SGHRS and CDR2 YFSETQ. V shed 4 bases and J shed 3 bases, with 4 bases lying between them. The CDR3 has 12 amino acids. The CDR3 DNA sequence: TGCGCCAGCAGCCCATACACCGGGGAGCTGTTTTTT. This translates into CASSPYTGELFF.

The chain carries TRBV5-4 and TRBJ2-2; D not resolved. The CDR3 sequence is 14 residues long. Germline CDR1 SGHNT, CDR2 YYREEE (reference sequence). Trimming shortened V by 0 bases and J by 1 base, and 4 bases separated the two germline ends. The CDR3 spells CASSLAGNTGELFF. DNA of the CDR3: TGTGCCAGCAGCTTGGCCGGGAACACCGGGGAGCTGTTTTTT.